A selection of T cell receptor beta chains follows, all from one sample in a study of blood T cells in healthy people across ages. Each CDR3 protein is one row after TCRdb ran MiXCR on the 5' RACE reads. The sample lists approximately 1,000,000 distinct CDR3 sequences, approximately 38% occurring once. Source material: blood. These receptors all come from a man between 18 and 35 years old in good health. Each CDR3 is given with its conserved first and last residue. Fields, in order: D gene, clone size, V gene, J gene, CDR3 DNA, CDR3 protein. A D gene is named only where the DNA matches it firmly. Size is stated for part of the rows, as once, few or many counts, or as a class when the clone is expanded.

D: -
size: few
V: TRBV27
J: TRBJ2-3
DNA: TGTGCCAGCTCGATCCGGCCTAGAGACACAGATACGCAGTATTTT
CDR3: CASSIRPRDTDTQYF

D: -
size: -
V: TRBV4-3
J: TRBJ1-5
DNA: TGCGCCAGCAGCCAAGAAGTCGCCAATCAGCCCCAGCATTTT
CDR3: CASSQEVANQPQHF

D: -
size: -
V: TRBV12-3/TRBV12-4
J: TRBJ1-1
DNA: TGTGCCAGCAGTCTTCCGTTGGGGGGTTCAGACACTGAAGCTTTCTTT
CDR3: CASSLPLGGSDTEAFF

D: TRBD1
size: few
V: TRBV4-3
J: TRBJ2-1
DNA: TGCGCCAGCAGCCAAGATCTTACCGGGGACAGCCTAGAGCAGTTCTTC
CDR3: CASSQDLTGDSLEQFF

D: -
size: few
V: TRBV3-1
J: TRBJ1-2
DNA: TGTGCCAGCAGCACGCCTGAAGCGTATGGCTACACCTTC
CDR3: CASSTPEAYGYTF

D: -
size: few
V: TRBV7-2
J: TRBJ2-4
DNA: TGTGCCAGCAGCTTTGGGGGCGCTGGCAAAAACATTCAGTACTTC
CDR3: CASSFGGAGKNIQYF

D: -
size: few
V: TRBV25-1
J: TRBJ2-6
DNA: TGTGCCAGCAGTGACGACGTCTCTGGGGCCAACGTCCTGACTTTC
CDR3: CASSDDVSGANVLTF

D: -
size: -
V: TRBV20-1
J: TRBJ1-1
DNA: TGCAGTGCGAATCCGAGTGTCACTGAAGCTTTCTTT
CDR3: CSANPSVTEAFF

D: TRBD1
size: few
V: TRBV12-3/TRBV12-4
J: TRBJ2-7
DNA: TGTGCCAGCAGTTCCGGGACAGGGGGCGAGCAGTACTTC
CDR3: CASSSGTGGEQYF

D: -
size: few
V: TRBV5-6
J: TRBJ1-2
DNA: TGTGCCAGCAGCTTTAGGGTCCTGAACTATGGCTACACCTTC
CDR3: CASSFRVLNYGYTF

D: TRBD1
size: -
V: TRBV12-3/TRBV12-4
J: TRBJ2-1
DNA: TGTGCCAGCAGTTTTTCTCCAGGGGGCGGTGAGCAGTTCTTC
CDR3: CASSFSPGGGEQFF

D: -
size: few
V: TRBV21-1
J: TRBJ1-1
DNA: TGTGCCAGCCTATGGTCACCCACCCATGAAGCTTTCTTT
CDR3: CASLWSPTHEAFF

D: TRBD2
size: -
V: TRBV9
J: TRBJ2-5
DNA: TGTGCCAGCAGCGCCGGACTAGTCTTTTTGGAGACCCAGTACTTC
CDR3: CASSAGLVFLETQYF

D: -
size: -
V: TRBV27
J: TRBJ2-3
DNA: TGTGCCAGCAGTAAGACAGACCTGGGCCTATCAGATACGCAGTATTTT
CDR3: CASSKTDLGLSDTQYF

D: -
size: -
V: TRBV6-6
J: TRBJ2-1
DNA: TGTGCCAGCAATCGGGTAGGTGGGACTGCCCTCGGTGAGCAGTTCTTC
CDR3: CASNRVGGTALGEQFF

D: TRBD1
size: -
V: TRBV4-3
J: TRBJ1-1
DNA: TGCGCCAGCGGCAAACAGGGGCACACTGAAGCTTTCTTT
CDR3: CASGKQGHTEAFF

D: TRBD1
size: few
V: TRBV7-9
J: TRBJ2-4
DNA: TGTGCCAGCAGTCTAGACAGGGTTGACCAGTACTTC
CDR3: CASSLDRVDQYF

D: -
size: -
V: TRBV7-2
J: TRBJ1-1
DNA: TGTGCCAGCAGCTTAGAGGGGCCGACGAACACTGAAGCTTTCTTT
CDR3: CASSLEGPTNTEAFF

D: -
size: -
V: TRBV5-6
J: TRBJ1-1
DNA: TGTGCCAGCAGCTTGTATAATTCGGGACAAGGAGCGGCTTTCTTT
CDR3: CASSLYNSGQGAAFF

D: -
size: -
V: TRBV6-2/TRBV6-3
J: TRBJ2-7
DNA: TGTGCCAGCAGTTACGCCGGACAGCCGTACTCCTACGAGCAGTACTTC
CDR3: CASSYAGQPYSYEQYF

D: -
size: -
V: TRBV7-2
J: TRBJ2-1
DNA: TGTGCCAGCAGCTGGGCCACTGAGCAGTTCTTC
CDR3: CASSWATEQFF

D: -
size: -
V: TRBV6-2/TRBV6-3
J: TRBJ1-6
DNA: TGTGCCAGCAGTTACGCCCAGGGGATAGGGAATTCACCCCTCCACTTT
CDR3: CASSYAQGIGNSPLHF

D: -
size: -
V: TRBV6-2/TRBV6-3
J: TRBJ2-7
DNA: TGTGCCAGCAGTTTTAACAGGGATCACGAGCAGTACTTC
CDR3: CASSFNRDHEQYF

D: TRBD2
size: -
V: TRBV20-1
J: TRBJ2-5
DNA: TGCAGTGCTCTCCTAGCGGGGTTGGCCCAGTACTTC
CDR3: CSALLAGLAQYF

D: -
size: -
V: TRBV6-5
J: TRBJ1-4
DNA: TGTGCCAGCAGTTACTCGGTGCAAAATAATGAAAAACTGTTTTTT
CDR3: CASSYSVQNNEKLFF

D: -
size: -
V: TRBV18
J: TRBJ2-3
DNA: TGTGCCAGCTCACCATCAATAGCTTCCACAGATACGCAGTATTTT
CDR3: CASSPSIASTDTQYF

D: TRBD1
size: few
V: TRBV10-3
J: TRBJ1-1
DNA: TGTGCCATCAGTGAGTCTCTTAAGGGGGCAGACACTGAAGCTTTCTTT
CDR3: CAISESLKGADTEAFF

D: -
size: -
V: TRBV7-2
J: TRBJ1-1
DNA: TGTGCCAGCAGTCATTACACTGACAGTGGGACTGAAGCTTTCTTT
CDR3: CASSHYTDSGTEAFF

D: -
size: -
V: TRBV20-1
J: TRBJ2-1
DNA: TGCAGTGCTGCCACTAGGGGCGATGAGCAGTTCTTC
CDR3: CSAATRGDEQFF

D: -
size: -
V: TRBV4-2
J: TRBJ1-5
DNA: TGTGCCAGCAGCCAAGATGCGGGGGTGGTTGGTCAGCCCCAGCATTTT
CDR3: CASSQDAGVVGQPQHF

D: -
size: -
V: TRBV9
J: TRBJ2-3
DNA: TGTGCCAGCAGCCAAGGGCGGACCCTTAGCACAGATACGCAGTATTTT
CDR3: CASSQGRTLSTDTQYF